A single sample is the source of the 18 T cell receptor beta chains below, sequenced in a study of T-cell memory formation after mild COVID-19. MiXCR, applied by TCRdb to the 5' RACE reads, yields one record per CDR3 protein. Among roughly 250,000 distinct CDR3 sequences listed, around 17% were seen once. What was sequenced was PBMCs or a T cell subset sorted from them (not recorded which). These receptors were taken from a man aged 18-30 years who had mild COVID-19 (a few samples of this study predate the infection). Cell type and time point are not known.

The rearrangement joins TRBV27 to TRBJ2-3, with 10 bases fitting TRBD2. V lost 11 bases to trimming and J lost 4 bases; unmatched junction nucleotides: 9. This CDR3 has 14 amino acids. Germline CDR1 is MNHEY and CDR2 is SMNVEV (reference sequence). CDR3 sequence: CAARSGGAADTQYF. CDR3 DNA: TGTGCCGCCCGAAGCGGGGGGGCCGCAGATACGCAGTATTTT.

The rearrangement uses TRBV5-1 and TRBJ2-5; TRBD1 aligns across 10 bases. Germline-derived CDR1 and CDR2 are SGHRS and YFSETQ. V lost 4 bases to trimming and J lost 2 bases; unmatched junction nucleotides: 8. The length of the CDR3 is 16 residues. CDR3 protein: CASSPGQGLLQETQYF. The CDR3 bases are TGCGCCAGCAGCCCGGGACAGGGGTTGCTTCAAGAGACCCAGTACTTC.

There are a few counts of this clonotype. The chain links TRBV7-9 to TRBJ2-2, with TRBD1 matching 11 bases. The CDR3 sequence is 16 residues long. Trimming at V came to 5 bases and at J to 4 bases, leaving 6 bases not matched to a gene. Germline values: CDR1 SEHNR, CDR2 FQNEAQ (reference sequence). The CDR3 DNA reads as TGTGCCAGCAGCGCCGGACAGGGGGCGCCCACCGGGGAGCTGTTTTTT. Its protein is CASSAGQGAPTGELFF.

This sequence joins TRBV28 and TRBJ2-4; D is undetermined. V was shortened by 3 bases and J by 8 bases, with 11 bases between the two germline ends. The CDR3 runs 13 residues. Germline CDR1 reads MDHEN; CDR2 reads SYDVKM. The CDR3 sequence is CASSFTVRDIQYF. The CDR3 region has the DNA TGTGCCAGCAGTTTCACGGTTAGGGACATTCAGTACTTC.

The chain combines TRBV12-3 or TRBV12-4 with TRBJ1-2; 9 bases fit TRBD1. The CDR3 is 15 amino acids. V shed 6 bases, J shed 5 bases, and the junction held 10 bases outside the gene matches. The CDR3 reads CASSPGQGLFYGYTF. CDR3 nucleotides: TGTGCCAGCAGCCCGGGACAGGGCCTTTTTTATGGCTACACCTTC.

The chain joins TRBV20-1 to TRBJ1-2, with 8 bases matching TRBD1. V was clipped by 6 bases and J by 4 bases; unmatched bases: 7. Germline loops: CDR1 DFQATT, CDR2 SNEGSKA (reference sequence). The CDR3 is 13 residues long. The CDR3 loop is CSAEAGTGYGYTF. Written as DNA, the CDR3 is TGCAGTGCCGAAGCCGGGACAGGCTATGGCTACACCTTC.

The V and J genes are TRBV5-1 and TRBJ2-3, with 7 bases that match TRBD1. The CDR3 has 14 amino acids. Germline V lookup: CDR1 SGHRS, CDR2 YFSETQ. The V segment lost 3 bases and the J segment 2 bases; nucleotides outside the gene matches: 3. Written as DNA, the CDR3 is TGCGCCAGCAGCTATGACAGGGCCACAGATACGCAGTATTTT. Its protein product is CASSYDRATDTQYF.

This clonotype was counted between two and nine times. V is TRBV7-3 and J is TRBJ1-1; perhaps TRBD1 as D (5 bases). Germline V gene data show CDR1 as SGHTA and CDR2 as FQGTGA. CDR3 size: 16 residues. The germline V and J ends were trimmed by 2 bases and 3 bases, with 16 bases remaining between them. The CDR3 is CASSLGAVIEYTEAFF. The CDR3 region has the DNA TGTGCCAGCAGCTTAGGGGCAGTCATTGAGTACACTGAAGCTTTCTTT. Full variable domain (missing parts from reference TRBV7-3 and TRBJ1-1): GAGVSQTPSNKVTEKGKYVELRCDPISGHTALYWYRQSLGQGPEFLIYFQGTGAADDSGLPNDRFFAVRPEGSVSTLKIQRTERGDSAVYLCASSLGAVIEYTEAFFGQGTRLTVV.

The chain is built from TRBV12-3 or TRBV12-4 and TRBJ1-1; 7 positions agree with TRBD1. This CDR3 is 16 amino acids long. V gave up 5 bases and J gave up 6 bases; unmatched junction bases: 15. The DNA for the CDR3 is TGTGCCAGCAGTCCCCTATCCGGACAGGTTTCCTCTGAAGCTTTCTTT. Protein: CASSPLSGQVSSEAFF.

This clonotype turned up a few times. The V call is TRBV7-3, the J call TRBJ2-3; TRBD2 matches 8 bases. This CDR3 comprises 15 residues. CDR1 and CDR2 (germline): SGHTA, FQGTGA. V trimming: 6 bases; J trimming: 0 bases; junction bases outside the gene matches: 5. The CDR3 sequence: CASRRGGGSTDTQYF. The CDR3 coding sequence is TGTGCCAGCAGACGGGGGGGAGGGAGCACAGATACGCAGTATTTT.

V gene TRBV6-5 combines with J gene TRBJ2-2, with no clear D. V was trimmed by 6 bases and J by 0 bases, leaving 8 bases between them. The CDR3 is 14 residues long. CDR1 and CDR2 (germline): MNHEY, SVGAGI. The CDR3 nucleotides are TGTGCCAGCAGGGATCATACGAACACCGGGGAGCTGTTTTTT. This gives the protein CASRDHTNTGELFF.

This clonotype was counted only a few times. The V and J genes are TRBV7-3 and TRBJ2-3; D gene unclear. V lost 2 bases, J lost 6 bases, and 3 bases lay in between. The CDR3 consists of 11 residues. Germline V gene sequence: CDR1 SGHTA, CDR2 FQGTGA. The CDR3 DNA reads as TGTGCCAGCAGCTTAGACGATACGCAGTATTTT. Translating it yields CASSLDDTQYF. Complete variable domain (other parts from reference TRBV7-3 and TRBJ2-3): GAGVSQTPSNKVTEKGKYVELRCDPISGHTALYWYRQSLGQGPEFLIYFQGTGAADDSGLPNDRFFAVRPEGSVSTLKIQRTERGDSAVYLCASSLDDTQYFGPGTRLTVL.

The V and J genes are TRBV6-5 and TRBJ1-5; TRBD1 might be the D (6 bases). Germline CDR1 is MNHEY and CDR2 is SVGAGI. Trimming cost V 5 bases and J 8 bases, with 28 bases left between them. This CDR3 spans 18 amino acids. The CDR3 DNA is TGTGCCAGCAGTCTAATTACCCCGCCAGGGGCAAGAGTTAAGCCCCAGCATTTT. This codes for CASSLITPPGARVKPQHF.

The chain recombines TRBV20-1 with TRBJ1-1; D perhaps matches TRBD1 (6 bases). The germline gives CDR1 DFQATT, CDR2 SNEGSKA (reference sequence). With 2 bases removed from V and 4 bases from J, the gap between germline ends came to 14 bases. The CDR3 has 14 amino acids. CDR3 in DNA: TGCAGTGCTAGACTGGGGGCCCCCAGCACTGAAGCTTTCTTT. Translation: CSARLGAPSTEAFF.

The chain couples TRBV3-1 to TRBJ2-7, with D possibly being TRBD2 (5 bases). Per the germline V gene, CDR1 is LGHDT and CDR2 is YNNKEL (reference sequence). The CDR3 covers 14 residues. Trimming left V 3 bases short and J 6 bases short, with 15 bases between. CDR3 nucleotides: TGTGCCAGCAGCCAGAGGGAATCACGGGGCGAGCAGTACTTC. It is translated as CASSQRESRGEQYF.

V usage is TRBV12-3 or TRBV12-4 and J usage is TRBJ2-7; 7 bases match TRBD1. There are 14 residues in the CDR3. Trimming took 6 bases from V and 6 from J; bases not matched to a gene: 11. CDR3 coding DNA: TGTGCCAGCAGAAGTACAGGGGCTCTTTCCGAGCAGTACTTC. Amino acids: CASRSTGALSEQYF.

This clonotype was seen a handful of times. The chain carries TRBV7-2 and TRBJ1-6; 9 nucleotides line up with TRBD1. Germline V gene data show CDR1 as SGHTA and CDR2 as FQGNSA. The CDR3 runs 15 residues. Unmatched junction bases numbered 11, after V lost 7 bases and J lost 10 bases. For the CDR3, the DNA is TGTGCCAGCACCCAATTACAGGGGGCTAACTCACCCCTCCACTTT. Residues: CASTQLQGANSPLHF.

This clonotype was seen a handful of times. The chain carries TRBV27 and TRBJ1-4; D not certain. The CDR3 is 13 amino acids. From germline, CDR1 is MNHEY and CDR2 SMNVEV (reference sequence). Trimming took off 4 bases at V and 5 bases at J, with 8 bases between the two ends. As DNA, the CDR3 is TGTGCCAGCAGTTGGCGCGAGAATGAAAAACTGTTTTTT. This encodes CASSWRENEKLFF.